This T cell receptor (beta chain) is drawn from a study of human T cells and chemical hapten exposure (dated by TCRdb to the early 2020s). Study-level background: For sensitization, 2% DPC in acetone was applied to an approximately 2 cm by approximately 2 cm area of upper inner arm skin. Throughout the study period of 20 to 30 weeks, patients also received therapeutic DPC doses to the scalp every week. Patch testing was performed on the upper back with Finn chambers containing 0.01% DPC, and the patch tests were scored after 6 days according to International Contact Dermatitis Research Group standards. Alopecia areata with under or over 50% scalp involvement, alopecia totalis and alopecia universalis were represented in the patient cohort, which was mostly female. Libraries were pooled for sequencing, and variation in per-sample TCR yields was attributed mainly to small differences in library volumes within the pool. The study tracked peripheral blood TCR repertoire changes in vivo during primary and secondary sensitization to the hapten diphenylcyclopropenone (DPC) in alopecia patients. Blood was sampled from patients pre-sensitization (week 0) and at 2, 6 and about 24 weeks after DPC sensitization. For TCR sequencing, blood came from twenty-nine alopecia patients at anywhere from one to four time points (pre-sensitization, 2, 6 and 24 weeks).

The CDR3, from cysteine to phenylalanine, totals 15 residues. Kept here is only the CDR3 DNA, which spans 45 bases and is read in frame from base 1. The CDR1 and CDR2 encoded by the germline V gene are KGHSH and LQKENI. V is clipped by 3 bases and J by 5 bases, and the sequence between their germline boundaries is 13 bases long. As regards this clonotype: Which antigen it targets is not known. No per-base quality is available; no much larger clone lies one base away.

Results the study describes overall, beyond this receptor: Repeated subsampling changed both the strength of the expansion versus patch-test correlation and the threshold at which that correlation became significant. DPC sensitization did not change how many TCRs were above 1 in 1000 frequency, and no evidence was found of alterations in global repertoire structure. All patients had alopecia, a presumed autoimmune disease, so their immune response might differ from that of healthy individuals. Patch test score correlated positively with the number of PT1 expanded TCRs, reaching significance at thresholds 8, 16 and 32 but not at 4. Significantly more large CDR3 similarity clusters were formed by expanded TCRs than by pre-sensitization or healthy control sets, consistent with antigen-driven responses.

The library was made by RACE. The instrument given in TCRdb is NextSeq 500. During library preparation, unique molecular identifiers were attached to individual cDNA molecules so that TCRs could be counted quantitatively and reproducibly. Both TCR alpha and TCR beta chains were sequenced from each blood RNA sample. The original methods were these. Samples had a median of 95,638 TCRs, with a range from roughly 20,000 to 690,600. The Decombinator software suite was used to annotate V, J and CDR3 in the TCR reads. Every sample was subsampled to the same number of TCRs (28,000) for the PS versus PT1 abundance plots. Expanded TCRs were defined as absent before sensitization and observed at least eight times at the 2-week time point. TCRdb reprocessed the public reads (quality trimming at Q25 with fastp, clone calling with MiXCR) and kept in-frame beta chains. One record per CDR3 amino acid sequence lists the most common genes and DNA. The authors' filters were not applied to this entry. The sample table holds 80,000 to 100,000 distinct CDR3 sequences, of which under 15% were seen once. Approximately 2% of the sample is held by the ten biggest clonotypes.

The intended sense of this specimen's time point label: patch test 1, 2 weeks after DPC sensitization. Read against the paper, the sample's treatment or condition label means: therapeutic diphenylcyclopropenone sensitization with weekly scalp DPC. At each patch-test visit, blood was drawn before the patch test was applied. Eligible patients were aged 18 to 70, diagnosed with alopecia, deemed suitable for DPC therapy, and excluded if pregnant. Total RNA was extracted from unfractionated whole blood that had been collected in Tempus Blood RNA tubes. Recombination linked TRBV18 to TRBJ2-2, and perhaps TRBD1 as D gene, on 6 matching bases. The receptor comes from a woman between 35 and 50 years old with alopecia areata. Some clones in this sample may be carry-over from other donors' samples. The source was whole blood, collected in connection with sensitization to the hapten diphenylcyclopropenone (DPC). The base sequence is TGTGCCAGCTCACCGATGAGAACAGGGACCGGGGAGCTGTTTTTT. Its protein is CASSPMRTGTGELFF.